The rows below give T cell receptor beta chains drawn from one sample of a study of T cell responses to AZD1222 COVID-19 vaccine. The protocol was immunoSEQ multiplex PCR, while the TCRdb copy is restricted to in-frame clones and leaves out a portion. Here the sample spans over 110,000 clones, roughly 91% being singletons. Source: peripheral blood, taken on day 0 of AZD1222 vaccination. The receptors here all came from an adult in good health. The CDR3 runs from the conserved cysteine through the conserved F or W. Fields, in order: D gene, V gene, J gene, clone size, CDR3 DNA, CDR3 protein. D genes are given only for firm matches. The size of a clone is reported for some rows only, either as once, few or many, or as a class for expanded clones.

d_gene: -; v_gene: TRBV19; j_gene: TRBJ1-6; abundance: -; CDR3nt: TGTGCCAGTAGTATCAGAAGGGACGCTGGGTCACCCCTCCACTTT; CDR3aa: CASSIRRDAGSPLHF
d_gene: -; v_gene: TRBV18; j_gene: TRBJ2-3; abundance: -; CDR3nt: TGTGCCAGCTCACCACCATCCAGGGTATCGGATACGCAGTATTTT; CDR3aa: CASSPPSRVSDTQYF
d_gene: -; v_gene: TRBV20-1; j_gene: TRBJ1-4; abundance: -; CDR3nt: TGCAGTGCTCGAAGGGGCGAACAACTGTTTTTT; CDR3aa: CSARRGEQLFF
d_gene: -; v_gene: TRBV6-5; j_gene: TRBJ1-2; abundance: once; CDR3nt: TGTGCCAGCAGTTACTCGACGGCAGGGAGTAGCTACACCTTC; CDR3aa: CASSYSTAGSSYTF
d_gene: -; v_gene: TRBV6-5; j_gene: TRBJ1-1; abundance: -; CDR3nt: TGTGCCAGCAGAAAAGGAGTGAACACTGAAGCTTTCTTT; CDR3aa: CASRKGVNTEAFF
d_gene: -; v_gene: TRBV5-4; j_gene: TRBJ2-3; abundance: -; CDR3nt: TGTGCCAGCAGCCTGTGGACTGCACGCACAGATACGCAGTATTTT; CDR3aa: CASSLWTARTDTQYF
d_gene: -; v_gene: TRBV6-5; j_gene: TRBJ2-5; abundance: -; CDR3nt: TGTGCCAGCAGTTACTCAGGGGCCGAGACCCAGTACTTC; CDR3aa: CASSYSGAETQYF
d_gene: -; v_gene: TRBV6-2/TRBV6-3; j_gene: TRBJ1-1; abundance: -; CDR3nt: TGTGCCAGCACCCCGACCCAAAACACTGAAGCTTTCTTT; CDR3aa: CASTPTQNTEAFF
d_gene: -; v_gene: TRBV5-1; j_gene: TRBJ2-2; abundance: -; CDR3nt: TGCGCCAGCAGCTTGGACACTTTCAACACCGGGGAGCTGTTTTTT; CDR3aa: CASSLDTFNTGELFF
d_gene: -; v_gene: TRBV10-3; j_gene: TRBJ2-3; abundance: -; CDR3nt: TGTGCCATCAGTGAGGAGAGACTGGCAGATACGCAGTATTTT; CDR3aa: CAISEERLADTQYF
d_gene: -; v_gene: TRBV7-2; j_gene: TRBJ1-2; abundance: -; CDR3nt: TGTGCCAGCAGCTCCCCCCCTTACTATGGCTACACCTTC; CDR3aa: CASSSPPYYGYTF
d_gene: TRBD1; v_gene: TRBV28; j_gene: TRBJ1-2; abundance: -; CDR3nt: TGTGCCAGCAGTGGAGCACAGGGGGCGACCTATGGCTACACCTTC; CDR3aa: CASSGAQGATYGYTF
d_gene: -; v_gene: TRBV10-3; j_gene: TRBJ1-4; abundance: -; CDR3nt: TGTGCCACCAGGGTTCGAGGGGGAGATGAAAAACTGTTTTTT; CDR3aa: CATRVRGGDEKLFF
d_gene: -; v_gene: TRBV29-1; j_gene: TRBJ2-1; abundance: -; CDR3nt: TGCAGCGTTGGGGCAGGGGAACTCCATGAGCAGTTCTTC; CDR3aa: CSVGAGELHEQFF
d_gene: -; v_gene: TRBV2; j_gene: TRBJ1-1; abundance: -; CDR3nt: TGTGCCAGCAGGTTCGGGTCCGATATTACTGAAGCTTTCTTT; CDR3aa: CASRFGSDITEAFF